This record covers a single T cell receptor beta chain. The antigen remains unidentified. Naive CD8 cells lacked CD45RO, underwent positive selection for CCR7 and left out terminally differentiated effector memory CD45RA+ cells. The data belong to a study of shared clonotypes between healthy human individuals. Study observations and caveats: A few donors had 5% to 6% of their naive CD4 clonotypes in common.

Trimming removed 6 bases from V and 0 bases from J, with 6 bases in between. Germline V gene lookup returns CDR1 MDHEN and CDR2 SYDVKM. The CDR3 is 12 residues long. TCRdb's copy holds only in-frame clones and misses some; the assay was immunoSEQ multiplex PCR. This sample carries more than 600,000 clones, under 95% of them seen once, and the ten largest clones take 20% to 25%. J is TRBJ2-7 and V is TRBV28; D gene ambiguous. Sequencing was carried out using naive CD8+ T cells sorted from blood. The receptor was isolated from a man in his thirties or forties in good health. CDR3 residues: CASRDPSYEQYF. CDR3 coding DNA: TGTGCCAGCAGGGACCCCTCCTACGAGCAGTACTTC.